What follows are 18 T cell receptor beta chains derived from one specimen sequenced in a study of T-cell reconstitution after alpha-beta-depleted transplantation in children (dated by TCRdb to the mid-2010s). Library creation used PCR. Data came from an Illumina HiSeq 2500. Molecular barcoding was employed in the preparation of TCR libraries, with unique molecular identifiers being used to normalize TCRbeta repertoire quantification. TCRdb reworked the public reads: Q25 trimming with fastp, MiXCR clone assembly, productive beta chains retained. Here each entry gathers all rows of one CDR3 protein and keeps the most common genes and DNA. The sample records just under 350,000 distinct CDR3 sequences, 15% to 20% of which are singletons. The ten largest make up roughly 41% of the sample. The treatment or condition label for this specimen denotes: allogeneic hematopoietic cell transplantation with graft depleted of TCRalphabeta T cells and CD19 B cells.

Specimen: PBMCs, mostly from graft donor cells, collected 360 days after TCRalphabeta/CD19-depleted stem cell transplant. The receptor set was obtained from a male patient between 2 and 9 years old who had a stem cell transplant for acute lymphoblastic leukemia, so the T cells may come from the graft donor.

In its sample, this clonotype was seen many times. The V and J genes are TRBV12-3 or TRBV12-4 and TRBJ1-3; D gene uncertain. This CDR3 has 12 amino acids. V lost 3 bases, J lost 5 bases, and 5 bases lay in between. The CDR3 loop reads CASSLSRNTIYF. CDR3 in DNA: TGTGCCAGCAGTTTGTCCAGAAACACCATATATTTT.

At least ten counts were recorded for this clonotype. The gene calls are TRBV4-3 and TRBJ2-1; 10 bases line up with TRBD2. The V segment lost 3 bases and the J segment 7 bases; nucleotides outside the gene matches: 12. The CDR3 is 17 residues long. Germline-derived CDR1 and CDR2 are LGHNA and YSLEER. CDR3 sequence: CASSQGRLAGAENEQFF. CDR3 nucleotides: TGCGCCAGCAGCCAGGGACGACTAGCGGGCGCGGAAAATGAGCAGTTCTTC.

In this sample, this clonotype turned up a few times. The chain combines TRBV4-1 with TRBJ2-3; 10 bases fit TRBD2. The CDR3 runs 15 residues. CDR1 and CDR2 (germline): MGHRA, YSYEKL. Trimming removed 5 bases from V and 4 bases from J; junction bases left unmatched: 6. CDR3 in amino acids: CASSYSGRQADTQYF. The CDR3 nucleotides read TGCGCCAGCAGCTATAGCGGGAGGCAAGCAGATACGCAGTATTTT.

The sample holds many counts of this clonotype. The V and J genes are TRBV4-2 and TRBJ1-5; D unresolved. The ends were cut back, 1 base at V and 5 bases at J, with 6 bases in the middle. There are 13 residues in the CDR3. Germline CDR1 LGHNA, CDR2 YNFKEQ. The CDR3 loop is CASSQGDDQPQHF. CDR3 DNA: TGTGCCAGCAGCCAAGGAGACGATCAGCCCCAGCATTTT.

This chain connects TRBV6-1 to TRBJ2-1; TRBD2 might be the D (7 bases). Between the trimmed V and J ends, which lost 6 bases and 4 bases, there was a span of 19 bases. This CDR3 spans 16 amino acids. The germline V gene encodes CDR1 MNHNS and CDR2 SASEGT. The CDR3 DNA reads TGTGCCAGCAGAGGGGACGGGGGGCAGCGGTACAATGAGCAGTTCTTC. Amino acids: CASRGDGGQRYNEQFF.

This clonotype was found many times. This chain connects TRBV25-1 to TRBJ2-1; 9 nucleotides align to TRBD2. The CDR3 extends over 14 amino acids. After removal of 5 bases from V and 3 bases from J, the junction contained 2 bases not matched to a gene. CDR1 MGHDK and CDR2 SYGVNS come from the germline V gene. DNA for the CDR3: TGTGCCAGCAGTACTAGCGGGTTCTACAATGAGCAGTTCTTC. Protein sequence: CASSTSGFYNEQFF.

The gene calls are TRBV7-2 and TRBJ2-7; TRBD2 matches at 7 bases. This CDR3 has 17 amino acids. Trimming removed 5 bases from V and 2 bases from J; junction bases left unmatched: 15. Per germline, CDR1 SGHTA and CDR2 FQGNSA. The CDR3 here is CASSPRLAPLSPYEQYF. The DNA of the CDR3 is TGTGCCAGCAGCCCCAGACTAGCCCCTCTAAGCCCCTACGAGCAGTACTTC.

This clonotype showed up just a few times. This chain links TRBV10-2 with TRBJ2-2, with 7 positions matching TRBD1. With 1 base clipped from V and 7 bases from J, the junction kept 9 bases outside the gene matches. Germline-derived CDR1 and CDR2 are WSHSY and SAAADI. This CDR3 comprises 16 residues. In DNA, the CDR3 is TGCGCCAGCAGTGAGTTGGAGAGGGGGCTTGACGGGGAGCTGTTTTTT. Encoded protein: CASSELERGLDGELFF.

The chain has TRBV28 and TRBJ2-5, with 9 bases lining up with TRBD2. After removal of 6 bases from V and 4 bases from J, the junction contained 6 bases not matched to a gene. CDR1 is MDHEN and CDR2 is SYDVKM in the germline V gene. The CDR3 contains 14 residues. CDR3 DNA: TGTGCCAGCAGCGGGACTAGCTCTGGAGAGACCCAGTACTTC. Protein sequence: CASSGTSSGETQYF.

The rearrangement joins TRBV5-5 to TRBJ1-3; D gene unclear. Germline V gives CDR1 SGHKS, CDR2 YYEKEE (reference sequence). V was pared by 0 bases and J by 0 bases, with 10 bases between. The CDR3 loop spans 16 amino acids. The CDR3 reads CASSLGGLRSGNTIYF. The CDR3 nucleotides read TGTGCCAGCAGCTTGGGGGGTTTACGCTCTGGAAACACCATATATTTT. Full variable domain (outside the CDR3, taken from reference TRBV5-5 and TRBJ1-3): DAGVTQSPTHLIKTRGQQVTLRCSPISGHKSVSWYQQVLGQGPQFIFQYYEKEERGRGNFPDRFSARQFPNYSSELNVNALLLGDSALYLCASSLGGLRSGNTIYFGEGSWLTVV.

This clonotype was found a few times. This chain connects TRBV20-1 to TRBJ2-1, with D possibly matching TRBD1 (6 bases). The length of the CDR3 is 14 residues. V lost 3 bases and J 8 bases, leaving 17 bases between the germline ends. Germline loops: CDR1 DFQATT, CDR2 SNEGSKA (reference sequence). The CDR3 loop reads CSASPGERQYEQFF. In DNA form, the CDR3 reads TGCAGTGCTAGCCCAGGGGAGCGACAATATGAGCAGTTCTTC.

This clonotype was counted between two and nine times. The genes are TRBV20-1 and TRBJ2-7; perhaps TRBD2 as D (6 bases). The germline gives CDR1 DFQATT, CDR2 SNEGSKA (reference sequence). Trimming removed 3 bases from V and 2 bases from J, with 11 bases in between. The CDR3 totals 13 residues. Here the CDR3 DNA reads TGCAGTGCTAGGGGAGGACTGACCTACGAGCAGTACTTC. Protein sequence: CSARGGLTYEQYF.

In this sample, this clonotype turned up many times. The chain has TRBV19 and TRBJ2-1, with D unclear. Germline CDR1 reads LNHDA; CDR2 reads SQIVND (reference sequence). The V gene lost 3 bases and the J gene lost 7 bases, with 10 bases spanning the gap. CDR3 length: 13 residues. Written as DNA, the CDR3 is TGTGCCAGTAGTATCCGGGTCTCTAATGAGCAGTTCTTC. This gives the protein CASSIRVSNEQFF.

Only a few counts were recorded for this clonotype. V and J are TRBV7-2 and TRBJ2-7; weak D call: TRBD2 (6 bases). V was cut by 2 bases and J by 2 bases, with 19 bases left in between. This CDR3 spans 17 amino acids. The germline CDR1 and CDR2 sequences are SGHTA and FQGNSA. The CDR3 loop is CASSLKGDWPGAYEQYF. In DNA, the CDR3 is TGTGCCAGCAGCTTAAAGGGAGACTGGCCGGGAGCCTACGAGCAGTACTTC.

This clonotype was observed a handful of times. The chain recombines TRBV4-3 with TRBJ2-3; possibly TRBD2 for D (7 bases). The CDR3 extends over 15 amino acids. Trimming left V 2 bases short and J 3 bases short, with 12 bases between. Germline V gives CDR1 LGHNA, CDR2 YSLEER. This chain's CDR3 is CASSQRGARTDTQYF. DNA of the CDR3: TGCGCCAGCAGCCAACGGGGGGCGCGGACAGATACGCAGTATTTT.

This clonotype was counted a single time. The gene calls are TRBV7-3 and TRBJ2-1, with TRBD1 as a possible D gene (6 bases). Germline V lookup: CDR1 SGHTA, CDR2 FQGTGA. Trimming removed 5 bases from V and 7 bases from J, with 18 bases in between. The CDR3 loop spans 15 amino acids. Here the CDR3 reads CASSPHRARSNEQFF. In DNA, the CDR3 is TGTGCCAGCAGCCCCCACAGGGCCCGATCAAATGAGCAGTTCTTC.

This clonotype was found many times. This chain links TRBV10-3 with TRBJ2-2, with D perhaps TRBD2 (5 bases). CDR1 ENHRY and CDR2 SYGVKD come from the germline V gene. The V end was cut by 6 bases, the J end by 4 bases, with 12 bases between. This CDR3 spans 14 amino acids. The CDR3 spells CAISLWRLTGELFF. Written as DNA, the CDR3 is TGTGCCATCAGCCTCTGGAGGCTCACCGGGGAGCTGTTTTTT.

This clonotype was counted between two and nine times. The chain recombines TRBV9 with TRBJ2-2; D tentatively fits TRBD1 or TRBD2 (5 bases each). CDR3 size: 17 residues. The ends were cut back, 4 bases at V and 0 bases at J, with 16 bases in the middle. Germline V gene sequence: CDR1 SGDLS, CDR2 YYNGEE. The DNA of the CDR3 is TGTGCCAGCAGCATTAGCGTCAGGGAACCGAACACCGGGGAGCTGTTTTTT. The encoded protein is CASSISVREPNTGELFF.